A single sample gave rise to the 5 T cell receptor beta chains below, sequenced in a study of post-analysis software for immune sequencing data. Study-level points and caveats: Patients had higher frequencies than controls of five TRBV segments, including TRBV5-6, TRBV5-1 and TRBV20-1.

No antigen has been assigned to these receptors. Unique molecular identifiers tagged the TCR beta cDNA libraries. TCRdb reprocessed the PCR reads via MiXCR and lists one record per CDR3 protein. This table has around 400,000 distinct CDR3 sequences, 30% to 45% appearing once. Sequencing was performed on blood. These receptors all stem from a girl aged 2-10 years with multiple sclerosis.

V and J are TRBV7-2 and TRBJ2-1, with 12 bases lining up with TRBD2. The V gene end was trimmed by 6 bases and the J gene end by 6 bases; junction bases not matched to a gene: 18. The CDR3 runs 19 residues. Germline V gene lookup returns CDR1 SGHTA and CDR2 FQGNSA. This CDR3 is CASRGVRELAGGYTNEQFF. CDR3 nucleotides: TGTGCCAGCAGAGGAGTAAGGGAGCTAGCGGGAGGGTACACCAATGAGCAGTTCTTC.

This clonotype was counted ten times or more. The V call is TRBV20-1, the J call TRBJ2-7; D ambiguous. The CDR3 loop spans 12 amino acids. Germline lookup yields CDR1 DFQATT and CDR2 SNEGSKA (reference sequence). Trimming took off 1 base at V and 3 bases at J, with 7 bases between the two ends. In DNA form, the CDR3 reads TGCAGTGCTAGAGCGGAAGGCTACGAGCAGTACTTC. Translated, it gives CSARAEGYEQYF.

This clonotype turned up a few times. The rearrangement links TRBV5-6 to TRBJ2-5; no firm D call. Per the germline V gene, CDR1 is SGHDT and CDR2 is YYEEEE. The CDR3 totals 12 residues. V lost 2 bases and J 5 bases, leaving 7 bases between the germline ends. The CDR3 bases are TGTGCCAGCAGCTTTGCGGTCGAGACCCAGTACTTC. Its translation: CASSFAVETQYF.

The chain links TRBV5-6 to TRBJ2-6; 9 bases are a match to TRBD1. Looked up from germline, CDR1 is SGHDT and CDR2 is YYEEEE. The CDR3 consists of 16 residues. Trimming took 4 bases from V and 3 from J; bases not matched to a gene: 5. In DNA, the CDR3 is TGTGCCAGCAGCAAAACAGGGGGCAGTGGGGCCAACGTCCTGACTTTC. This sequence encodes CASSKTGGSGANVLTF.

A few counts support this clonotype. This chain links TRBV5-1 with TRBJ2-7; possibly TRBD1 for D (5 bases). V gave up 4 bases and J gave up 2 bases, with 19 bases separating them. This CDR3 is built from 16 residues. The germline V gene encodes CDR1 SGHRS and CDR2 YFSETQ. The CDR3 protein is CASSPKGKSSPYEQYF. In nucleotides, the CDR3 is TGCGCCAGCAGCCCCAAGGGGAAGAGTTCACCCTACGAGCAGTACTTC.